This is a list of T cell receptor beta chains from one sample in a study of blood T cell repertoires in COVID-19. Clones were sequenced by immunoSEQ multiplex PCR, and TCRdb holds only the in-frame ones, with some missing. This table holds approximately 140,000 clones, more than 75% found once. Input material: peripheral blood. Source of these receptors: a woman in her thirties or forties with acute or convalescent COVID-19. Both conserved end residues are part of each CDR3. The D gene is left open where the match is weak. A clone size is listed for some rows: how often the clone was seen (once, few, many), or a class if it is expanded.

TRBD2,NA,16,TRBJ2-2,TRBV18,CASSPGLAINTGELFF,TGTGCCAGCTCACCAGGACTAGCTATCAACACCGGGGAGCTGTTTTTT
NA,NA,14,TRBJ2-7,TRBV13,CASSFGGLGYEQYF,TGTGCCAGCAGCTTCGGGGGGCTTGGGTACGAGCAGTACTTC
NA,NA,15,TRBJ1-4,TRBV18,CASSPAGRLNEKLFF,TGTGCCAGCTCACCGGCAGGGCGGCTTAATGAAAAACTGTTTTTT
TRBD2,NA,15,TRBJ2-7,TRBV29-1,CSVAGQTSGSYEQYF,TGCAGCGTCGCCGGACAGACTAGCGGGAGTTACGAGCAGTACTTC
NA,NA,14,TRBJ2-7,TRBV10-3,CAIREGSQTYEQYF,TGTGCCATCAGGGAGGGCAGTCAGACCTACGAGCAGTACTTC
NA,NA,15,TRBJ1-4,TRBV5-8,CASSPEGGWGEKLFF,TGTGCCAGCAGCCCGGAAGGAGGGTGGGGTGAAAAACTGTTTTTT
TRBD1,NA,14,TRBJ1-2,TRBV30,CAWSISQGARGYTF,TGTGCCTGGAGTATTTCACAGGGGGCTAGGGGCTACACCTTC
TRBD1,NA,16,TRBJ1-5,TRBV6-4,CASSDKWTGGNQPQHF,TGTGCCAGCAGTGACAAATGGACAGGGGGCAATCAGCCCCAGCATTTT
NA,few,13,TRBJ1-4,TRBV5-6,CASSIFGQEKLFF,TGTGCCAGCAGCATCTTTGGGCAGGAAAAACTGTTTTTT
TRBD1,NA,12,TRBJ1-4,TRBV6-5,CASKTGNEKLFF,TGTGCCAGCAAGACAGGGAATGAAAAACTGTTTTTT
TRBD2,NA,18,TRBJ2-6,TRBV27,CASSLSSGVPSGANVLTF,TGTGCCAGCAGTTTATCTAGCGGGGTCCCCTCTGGGGCCAACGTCCTGACTTTC
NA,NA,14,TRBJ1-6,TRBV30,CAWSVMRGNSPLHF,TGTGCCTGGAGTGTAATGCGGGGTAATTCACCCCTCCACTTT
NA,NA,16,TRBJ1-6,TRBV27,CASSSIFREANSPLHF,TGTGCCAGCAGTTCCATTTTCAGGGAGGCGAATTCACCCCTCCACTTT
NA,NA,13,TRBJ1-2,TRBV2,CASSESGLYGYTF,TGTGCCAGCAGTGAAAGCGGTCTCTATGGCTACACCTTC